A single sample is the source of the 21 T cell receptor beta chains below, sequenced in a study of blood T cell repertoires in COVID-19 (dated by TCRdb to 2020 to 2021). Library construction relied on the immunoSEQ multiplex PCR assay. Imported from immuneACCESS, the table was reduced by TCRdb to in-frame sequences with V and J called. These copies leave out some clones; in studies compared against another copy, an unresolved V gene accounts for under half, and the cause of the remainder is not known. The sample table contains about 71,000 clones; only one count was recorded for roughly 80% of them. 6.5% to 7.5% of the sample is taken by the ten largest. Sequenced: peripheral blood. Receptors were obtained from a man younger than 45 with COVID-19, enrolled during active disease.

The CDR3 spells CASSRQGSYTEAFF. The CDR3 DNA follows: TGTGCCAGCAGCCGACAGGGGTCTTACACTGAAGCTTTCTTT. This sequence joins TRBV3-1 (or the pseudogene TRBV3-2) and TRBJ1-1, with TRBD1 identical over 8 bases. Trimming cost V 4 bases and J 3 bases; bases outside gene matches: 4. The CDR3 has 14 amino acids. Germline V gene sequence: CDR1 LGHDT, CDR2 YNNKEL (reference sequence).

The chain has TRBV7-2 and TRBJ2-2, with D perhaps matching TRBD1 (7 bases). V was cut by 2 bases and J by 4 bases, with 14 bases left in between. The CDR3 is made up of 16 amino acids. Germline CDR1 is SGHTA and CDR2 is FQGNSA. The chain's CDR3 is CASSLNQGGLTGELFF. Here the CDR3 DNA reads TGTGCCAGCAGCTTAAATCAGGGGGGCCTCACCGGGGAGCTGTTTTTT.

The CDR3 nucleotides read TGTGCCAGCAGCCAAGAAGGAGCGGGAGAAGGGAATGAGCAGTTCTTC. As protein: CASSQEGAGEGNEQFF. V usage is TRBV4-2 and J usage is TRBJ2-1; the match to TRBD2 covers 8 bases. The CDR3 is made up of 16 amino acids. The V gene's germline CDR1 is LGHNA and CDR2 YNFKEQ. Trimming cost V 0 bases and J 7 bases; bases outside gene matches: 8.

This clone was found a few times. The genes are TRBV12-3 or TRBV12-4 and TRBJ1-5; D is unresolved. The V end lost 3 bases, the J end lost 4 bases, and 7 bases lay between the germline ends. The CDR3 runs 13 residues. Here the CDR3 DNA reads TGTGCCAGCAGTTTGAGTCTAAATCAGCCCCAGCATTTT. Translating it yields CASSLSLNQPQHF.

This clone has more than one count but fewer than ten. The chain joins TRBV11-2 to TRBJ2-3; 10 nucleotides align to TRBD2. CDR3 size: 15 residues. Germline V gives CDR1 SGHAT, CDR2 FQNNGV. J was trimmed by 1 base and V by 5 bases; bases with no gene match: 3. CDR3 region: CASSRTSGRTDTQYF. The DNA of the CDR3 is TGTGCCAGCAGCCGGACTAGCGGACGCACAGATACGCAGTATTTT.

The CDR3, as DNA: TGTGCCAGCAGTGAAGCAAGAGCGGACACCGGGGAGCTGTTTTTT. It yields the protein CASSEARADTGELFF. The chain has TRBV6-1 and TRBJ2-2; the D gene is possibly TRBD2 (5 bases). Per germline, CDR1 MNHNS and CDR2 SASEGT. The CDR3 contains 15 residues. V lost 0 bases to trimming and J lost 3 bases, with 8 bases between them.

This clone was seen a few times. The V and J genes are TRBV27 and TRBJ1-1; TRBD1 matches at 7 bases. This CDR3 has 15 amino acids. Germline V gene lookup returns CDR1 MNHEY and CDR2 SMNVEV (reference sequence). V trimming: 4 bases; J trimming: 4 bases; junction bases outside the gene matches: 9. The DNA for the CDR3 is TGTGCCAGCAGTTCCAGACAGGGAAGAGTCACTGAAGCTTTCTTT. Its translation: CASSSRQGRVTEAFF.

This clone appeared once. This rearrangement joins TRBV9 to TRBJ2-1; 8 nucleotides align to TRBD2. The length of the CDR3 is 17 residues. Per germline, CDR1 SGDLS and CDR2 YYNGEE. V gave up 4 bases and J gave up 0 bases; unmatched junction bases: 9. The CDR3 nucleotides read TGTGCCAGCAGCCCCTCCCTAAGCGGGAGCTCCTACAATGAGCAGTTCTTC. Protein: CASSPSLSGSSYNEQFF.

This clone is a singleton in its sample. The rearrangement joins TRBV9 to TRBJ1-2; 8 positions match TRBD1. V gave up 3 bases and J gave up 3 bases; unmatched junction bases: 7. This CDR3 spans 15 amino acids. CDR1 is SGDLS, CDR2 YYNGEE, per germline. This chain's CDR3 is CASSAAGQGHYGYTF. For the CDR3, the DNA is TGTGCCAGCAGCGCCGCTGGACAGGGACACTATGGCTACACCTTC.

V gene TRBV18 combines with J gene TRBJ2-3, with D uncertain. This CDR3 spans 12 amino acids. Germline values: CDR1 KGHSH, CDR2 LQKENI. Trimming shortened V by 2 bases and J by 6 bases, and 6 bases separated the two germline ends. CDR3 in amino acids: CASSPETDTQYF. The CDR3 DNA reads as TGTGCCAGCTCACCAGAGACTGATACGCAGTATTTT.

This clone was counted a single time. The CDR3 DNA follows: TGTGCCAGCTCACCCTACCCCGGGGAGGGGACCATTTATGGCTACACCTTC. Encoded protein: CASSPYPGEGTIYGYTF. The chain is built from TRBV18 and TRBJ1-2; tentatively, D is TRBD1 (5 bases). The CDR3 totals 17 residues. Germline V lookup: CDR1 KGHSH, CDR2 LQKENI. V gave up 3 bases and J gave up 5 bases, with 22 bases separating them.

V usage is TRBV19 and J usage is TRBJ1-3; D is possibly TRBD1 (5 bases). V was pared by 2 bases and J by 0 bases, with 8 bases between. Germline lookup yields CDR1 LNHDA and CDR2 SQIVND (reference sequence). CDR3 length: 15 amino acids. CDR3 residues: CASSITGTSGNTIYF. Here the CDR3 DNA reads TGTGCCAGTAGTATAACAGGTACCTCTGGAAACACCATATATTTT.

This clone was seen a handful of times. The CDR3, as DNA: TGTGCCAGCAGCCCAAGCACGAGGGCTGAAGCTTTCTTT. It specifies CASSPSTRAEAFF. The J gene is TRBJ1-1, the V gene TRBV11-3; D ambiguous. This CDR3 contains 13 residues. The V and J ends lost 5 bases and 6 bases respectively, with 13 bases between them. Germline V gives CDR1 SGHNT, CDR2 YENEEA.

This chain uses TRBV7-9 with TRBJ1-2, with TRBD1 matching 7 bases. Germline V gives CDR1 SEHNR, CDR2 FQNEAQ (reference sequence). V was clipped by 1 base and J by 5 bases; unmatched bases: 1. CDR3 length: 13 amino acids. This chain's CDR3 is CASSLGTGYGYTF. The CDR3 DNA reads as TGTGCCAGCAGCTTAGGGACAGGATATGGCTACACCTTC.

This clone was recorded at least ten times. The genes are TRBV1 and TRBJ1-1; whether TRBD1, the table's D call, matches the DNA was not checked. TRBV1 constitutes a pseudogene. The CDR3 is 14 amino acids. The CDR3 coding sequence is TGCACCAGCAGCCAAGGACAGGGGTTTTTTGAAGCTTTCTTT. Amino acid sequence: CTSSQGQGFFEAFF.

Written as DNA, the CDR3 is TGTGCCAGCTCACTCTCGACAGTATCCTACGAGCAGTACTTC. This translates into CASSLSTVSYEQYF. This rearrangement joins TRBV18 to TRBJ2-7, with a tentative D call TRBD1 (5 bases). The CDR3 runs to 14 residues. Germline CDR1 KGHSH, CDR2 LQKENI. V shed 4 bases and J shed 1 base, with 11 bases lying between them.

This sequence joins TRBV6-1 and TRBJ2-7, with unresolved D. Germline-derived CDR1 and CDR2 are MNHNS and SASEGT. CDR3 size: 14 residues. Trimming took off 3 bases at V and 2 bases at J, with 11 bases between the two ends. As DNA, the CDR3 is TGTGCCAGCAGTGACAGATTCGAAGCCTACGAGCAGTACTTC. It specifies CASSDRFEAYEQYF.

The rearrangement uses TRBV28 and TRBJ1-5, with D possibly being TRBD1 (5 bases). Germline V CDR1 and CDR2: MDHEN, SYDVKM. The V and J ends lost 1 base and 6 bases respectively, with 13 bases between them. The CDR3 covers 15 residues. The CDR3 loop reads CASSLSTGVGQPQHF. The CDR3 DNA reads TGTGCCAGCAGTTTATCTACGGGGGTGGGTCAGCCCCAGCATTTT.

This clone was recorded once. The V gene is TRBV28, the J gene TRBJ1-2; tentative D call: TRBD1 (6 bases). The CDR3 has 15 amino acids. Trimming left V 5 bases short and J 7 bases short, with 20 bases between. Germline V gene data show CDR1 as MDHEN and CDR2 as SYDVKM. CDR3 residues: CASSPTQGRVLGYTF. As DNA, the CDR3 is TGTGCCAGCAGTCCGACACAGGGCCGTGTCCTTGGCTACACCTTC.

This chain joins TRBV2 and TRBJ2-5; 8 bases match TRBD1. Germline values: CDR1 SNHLY, CDR2 FYNNEI. The CDR3 spans 14 residues. The V gene end was trimmed by 5 bases and the J gene end by 5 bases; junction bases not matched to a gene: 7. CDR3 nucleotides: TGTGCCAGCAGTCTCCAGGGGGCTGGGGAGACCCAGTACTTC. Translating it yields CASSLQGAGETQYF.

The rearrangement links TRBV7-2 to TRBJ2-6; D is possibly TRBD1 (6 bases). Germline CDR1 is SGHTA and CDR2 is FQGNSA. The CDR3 consists of 14 residues. Trimming took 8 bases from V and 3 from J, leaving 11 bases between them. The DNA of the CDR3 is TGTGCCAGCTTCCAGGGGAGTGGGGCCAACGTCCTGACTTTC. Translation gives CASFQGSGANVLTF. Looking up the rest from reference TRBV7-2 and TRBJ2-6 gives the full variable domain: GAGVSQSPSNKVTEKGKDVELRCDPISGHTALYWYRQSLGQGLEFLIYFQGNSAPDKSGLPSDRFSAERTGGSVSTLTIQRTQQEDSAVYLCASFQGSGANVLTFGAGSRLTVL.